The clone carrying this T cell receptor beta chain has a handful of counts. This specimen comes from a study of T cells after yellow fever vaccination. TCRdb redid the calling of the 5' RACE reads with MiXCR, one entry per CDR3 protein. The data show 50,000 to 60,000 distinct CDR3 sequences, with around 6.2% seen just once and 30% to 35% held by the top ten. V lost 2 bases and J 8 bases, leaving 13 bases between the germline ends. This CDR3 contains 15 residues. Germline V gene sequence: CDR1 SEHNR, CDR2 FQNEAQ (reference sequence). This chain links TRBV7-9 with TRBJ1-6; D uncertain. The sample here was PBMCs, either bulk or a sorted T-cell subset (CD4+, CD8+, memory, or dextramer-sorted; not recorded which), taken on the day of the yellow fever booster vaccination. This receptor was taken from a man between 18 and 35 years old who received the YFV17D yellow fever vaccine. The CDR3 reads CASSLFNRRDSPLHF. In nucleotides, the CDR3 is TGTGCCAGCAGCTTATTTAACAGACGGGATTCACCCCTCCACTTT.